Following are 16 T cell receptor beta chains from one sample sequenced in a study of patients with pleural tuberculosis. TCRdb itself ran the reads through MiXCR, one entry per CDR3 protein. The data contain approximately 50,000 distinct CDR3 sequences, 7.3% of them singletons. The receptor set was obtained from a human donor with pleural tuberculosis.

This clonotype was detected many times. V and J are TRBV6-1 and TRBJ1-6, with a possible D match to TRBD1 (5 bases). With 4 bases removed from V and 9 bases from J, the gap between germline ends came to 13 bases. Per the germline V gene, CDR1 is MNHNS and CDR2 is SASEGT. This CDR3 is built from 14 residues. CDR3 sequence reads: CASSALGGGSPLHF. CDR3 DNA sequence: TGTGCCAGCAGTGCTCTGGGGGGAGGTTCACCCCTCCACTTT.

At least ten counts were recorded for this clonotype. The chain employs TRBV24-1 and TRBJ2-1; 7 bases agree with TRBD2. The CDR3 is made up of 15 amino acids. V trimming: 4 bases; J trimming: 5 bases; junction bases outside the gene matches: 7. The germline CDR1 and CDR2 sequences are KGHDR and SFDVKD. This chain's CDR3 is CATSEVTSAHNEQFF. DNA for the CDR3: TGTGCCACCAGTGAGGTCACTAGCGCCCACAATGAGCAGTTCTTC.

The chain couples TRBV11-2 to TRBJ2-7; D possibly corresponds to TRBD2 (5 bases). V lost 0 bases to trimming and J lost 4 bases, with 13 bases between them. Per the germline V gene, CDR1 is SGHAT and CDR2 is FQNNGV. This CDR3 has 15 amino acids. CDR3 region: CASSLEPRGWYEQYV. Here the CDR3 DNA reads TGTGCCAGCAGCTTAGAACCTCGGGGTTGGTACGAGCAGTACGTC.

The sample holds many counts of this clonotype. The chain uses TRBV11-1 and TRBJ1-1, with D unresolved. The germline V gene encodes CDR1 SGHAT and CDR2 FQDESV (reference sequence). With 4 bases removed from V and 1 base from J, the gap between germline ends came to 10 bases. The CDR3 covers 14 residues. CDR3 DNA sequence: TGTGCCAGCAGCTCAACAGAAACGAACACTGAAGCTTTCTTT. The encoded protein is CASSSTETNTEAFF.

The gene calls are TRBV10-3 and TRBJ1-3; D uncertain. The CDR3 is 13 residues long. In germline, CDR1 is ENHRY, CDR2 SYGVKD. Trimming pared 7 bases from V and 0 bases from J, leaving 7 bases between. The CDR3 spells CAITQSSGNTIYF. The CDR3 nucleotides read TGTGCCATCACGCAGAGCTCTGGAAACACCATATATTTT.

As concerns this clonotype: Relative to the germline gene, one junction end is altered; a read error may explain this. The chain recombines TRBV3-1 with TRBJ2-7, with D maybe TRBD2 (5 bases). The germline CDR1 and CDR2 sequences are LGHDT and YNNKEL (reference sequence). The CDR3 covers 14 residues. CDR3 loop: CASSQDPGSHEQYF. DNA of the CDR3: TGTGCCAGCAGTCAAGATCCGGGGTCCCATGAGCAGTACTTC.

This clonotype has at least ten counts. The chain uses TRBV6-1 and TRBJ2-7; TRBD1 is a possible D gene (6 bases). Germline V lookup: CDR1 MNHNS, CDR2 SASEGT. This CDR3 region has 14 residues. Trimming left V 5 bases short and J 9 bases short, with 20 bases between. Here the CDR3 reads CASSRGQGQRGQYF. The CDR3 region has the DNA TGTGCCAGCAGTCGGGGACAAGGCCAACGAGGGCAGTACTTC.

This clonotype was counted at least ten times. The chain joins TRBV6-2 or TRBV6-3 to TRBJ2-5; TRBD2 agrees at 13 bases. Trimming removed 2 bases from V and 3 bases from J; junction bases left unmatched: 3. Germline-derived CDR1 and CDR2 are MNHEY and SVGEGT. This CDR3 comprises 16 residues. This chain's CDR3 is CASSYPGLAGEETQYF. CDR3 in DNA: TGTGCCAGCAGTTACCCCGGACTAGCGGGAGAAGAGACCCAGTACTTC.

This clonotype was observed many times. The chain couples TRBV20-1 to TRBJ2-1, with a tentative D call TRBD2 (5 bases). The V gene's germline CDR1 is DFQATT and CDR2 SNEGSKA (reference sequence). The CDR3 sequence is 13 residues long. The chain's CDR3 is CRARGTGYNEQFF. CDR3 in DNA: TGCAGGGCACGCGGTACGGGGTACAATGAGCAGTTCTTC.

This clonotype was seen a handful of times. V and J are TRBV4-2 and TRBJ2-3; the D is unclear. The germline gives CDR1 LGHNA, CDR2 YNFKEQ. Trimming pared 0 bases from V and 0 bases from J, leaving 13 bases between. The CDR3 has 17 amino acids. CDR3 coding DNA: TGTGCCAGCAGCCAAGATCTGTGGGTTTCTAGCACAGATACGCAGTATTTT. Amino acids: CASSQDLWVSSTDTQYF.

This clonotype has only a few counts. V is TRBV9 and J is TRBJ1-6, with D unclear. The V end lost 0 bases, the J end lost 5 bases, and 12 bases lay between the germline ends. Germline values: CDR1 SGDLS, CDR2 YYNGEE. CDR3 size: 16 residues. This chain's CDR3 is CASSVGSVGDNSPLHF. DNA for the CDR3: TGTGCCAGCAGCGTAGGGTCAGTCGGAGATAATTCACCCCTCCACTTT.

This clonotype was counted a few times. V and J are TRBV12-3 or TRBV12-4 and TRBJ2-1, with D unclear. This CDR3 is 14 amino acids long. The V end lost 1 base, the J end lost 7 bases, and 11 bases lay between the germline ends. CDR3 loop: CASSLGHRGNEQFF. CDR3 bases: TGTGCCAGCAGTTTAGGCCATAGAGGAAATGAGCAGTTCTTC.

There are many counts of this clonotype. CDR3 bases: TGTGCCAGCAGGGTAGCGGGAGCGGATGAGCAGTTCTTC. Protein: CASRVAGADEQFF. The rearrangement uses TRBV12-3 or TRBV12-4 and TRBJ2-1; TRBD2 agrees at 9 bases. The ends lost 6 bases at V and 8 bases at J; junction bases unmatched: 5. This CDR3 comprises 13 residues.

This clonotype occurred many times. The chain uses TRBV18 and TRBJ1-1; D is possibly TRBD1 (5 bases). This CDR3 comprises 15 residues. CDR1 KGHSH and CDR2 LQKENI come from the germline V gene. V was clipped by 4 bases and J by 1 base, with 13 bases between them. CDR3 nucleotides: TGTGCCAGCTCACTAGGGACGACGGCGAACACTGAAGCTTTCTTT. It encodes CASSLGTTANTEAFF.

This clonotype showed up many times. The chain combines TRBV20-1 with TRBJ2-7, with D uncertain. CDR1 is DFQATT, CDR2 SNEGSKA, per germline (reference sequence). V shed 4 bases and J shed 3 bases, with 13 bases lying between them. This CDR3 region has 13 residues. The CDR3 protein is CSAIRSQSYEQYF. The DNA for the CDR3 is TGCAGTGCTATTAGAAGCCAAAGCTACGAGCAGTACTTC.

In this sample, this clonotype turned up many times. The genes are TRBV11-1 and TRBJ2-3; D gene uncertain. In germline, CDR1 is SGHAT, CDR2 FQDESV (reference sequence). The V end lost 5 bases, the J end lost 6 bases, and 9 bases lay between the germline ends. This CDR3 contains 12 residues. This CDR3 is CASSPVADTQYF. The CDR3 region has the DNA TGTGCCAGCAGCCCAGTCGCGGATACGCAGTATTTT.